The next 10 T cell receptor beta chains were all read from a single sample in a study of early T cells in non-severe SARS-CoV-2 infection. TCRdb analysed the 5' RACE reads with MiXCR anew, one entry per CDR3 protein. The table lists about 54,000 distinct CDR3 sequences, more than 6.5% of them singletons. Specimen: whole blood, collected at baseline. These receptors were obtained from an adult who was a healthcare worker with PCR-confirmed SARS-CoV-2 infection or an uninfected control (not recorded which).

This clonotype was recorded at least ten times. The V and J genes are TRBV10-3 and TRBJ1-2; D uncertain. The V gene lost 4 bases and the J gene lost 5 bases, with 11 bases spanning the gap. Germline CDR1 is ENHRY and CDR2 is SYGVKD. CDR3 length: 13 residues. The CDR3 spells CAISGTDPYGYTF. The CDR3 bases are TGTGCCATCAGTGGTACAGATCCTTATGGCTACACCTTC.

For this clonotype: A read error is possible here, since a much larger clone lies one base away. The chain employs TRBV28 and TRBJ2-7; D possibly corresponds to TRBD2 (6 bases). In germline, CDR1 is MDHEN, CDR2 SYDVKM. This CDR3 is 14 amino acids long. Trimming stripped 7 bases from V and 4 bases from J, with 17 bases between. The CDR3 DNA reads as TGTGCCAGCACCGAAACGGGGGATCATTACGAGCAGTACTTC. Amino acid sequence: CASTETGDHYEQYF. Full variable domain (outside the CDR3, taken from reference TRBV28 and TRBJ2-7): DVKVTQSSRYLVKRTGEKVFLECVQDMDHENMFWYRQDPGLGLRLIYFSYDVKMKEKGDIPEGYSVSREKKERFSLILESASTNQTSMYLCASTETGDHYEQYFGPGTRLTVT.

This clonotype showed up many times. This chain uses TRBV20-1 with TRBJ1-6, with D perhaps matching TRBD1 (6 bases). The CDR3 runs 14 residues. Trimming stripped 6 bases from V and 6 bases from J, with 15 bases between. Germline V gene sequence: CDR1 DFQATT, CDR2 SNEGSKA (reference sequence). CDR3 DNA: TGCAGTGCCCTGCGGGGGGCTCTTAATTCACCCCTCCACTTT. It translates to CSALRGALNSPLHF.

Only a few counts were recorded for this clonotype. The chain combines TRBV14 with TRBJ1-1; D ambiguous. In germline, CDR1 is SGHDN, CDR2 FVKESK. The V end was cut by 0 bases, the J end by 5 bases, with 7 bases between. The CDR3 spans 13 residues. In DNA form, the CDR3 reads TGTGCCAGCAGCCAAGAGGCGAGGACTGAAGCTTTCTTT. It specifies CASSQEARTEAFF.

The chain is built from TRBV3-1 and TRBJ2-1, with a tentative D call TRBD1 (5 bases). Trimming stripped 0 bases from V and 9 bases from J, with 15 bases between. This CDR3 contains 15 residues. Germline CDR1 and CDR2: LGHDT and YNNKEL (reference sequence). Here the CDR3 reads CASSQDLGRHFEQFF. CDR3 DNA: TGTGCCAGCAGCCAAGATCTGGGGCGGCACTTTGAGCAGTTCTTC.

There are many counts of this clonotype. The rearrangement joins TRBV18 to TRBJ2-1, with TRBD1 as a possible D gene (6 bases). V lost 0 bases and J 8 bases, leaving 14 bases between the germline ends. Germline lookup yields CDR1 KGHSH and CDR2 LQKENI. The CDR3 consists of 15 residues. CDR3 coding DNA: TGTGCCAGCTCACCACCGGGACACCCGGGCCATGAGCAGTTCTTC. This gives the protein CASSPPGHPGHEQFF.

This clonotype was counted at least ten times. The chain links TRBV12-3 or TRBV12-4 to TRBJ2-3; no clear D gene. Trimming removed 7 bases from V and 0 bases from J, with 11 bases in between. CDR3 length: 14 residues. The CDR3 nucleotides are TGTGCCAGCACTAATGTGGGGAGCACAGATACGCAGTATTTT. Its protein is CASTNVGSTDTQYF.

The sample holds many counts of this clonotype. The chain uses TRBV12-3 or TRBV12-4 and TRBJ1-1; the D is unclear. This CDR3 has 16 amino acids. V was pared by 1 base and J by 5 bases, with 17 bases between. The CDR3 protein is CASSLGMGYVWTEAFF. The CDR3 coding sequence is TGTGCCAGCAGTTTAGGCATGGGCTATGTATGGACTGAAGCTTTCTTT.

At least ten counts were recorded for this clonotype. The chain combines TRBV18 with TRBJ1-5; D possibly corresponds to TRBD1 (5 bases). The germline V gene has CDR1 KGHSH and CDR2 LQKENI. Deletions cut 6 bases from V and 2 bases from J, with 14 bases between. The CDR3 consists of 15 residues. CDR3 nucleotide sequence: TGTGCCAGCTCTACCCTCCCGGGGGGCAATCAGCCCCAGCATTTT. The encoded protein is CASSTLPGGNQPQHF.

This clonotype was found many times. The J gene is TRBJ1-4, the V gene TRBV28; TRBD1 is a possible D gene (5 bases). The CDR3 is 16 amino acids. Germline lookup yields CDR1 MDHEN and CDR2 SYDVKM. The V end was cut by 6 bases, the J end by 2 bases, with 16 bases between. This CDR3 is CASSLSGTGTNEKLFF. CDR3 bases: TGTGCCAGCAGCCTTTCAGGGACTGGGACTAATGAAAAACTGTTTTTT. Combining the CDR3 with reference TRBV28 and TRBJ1-4 gives the whole variable domain DVKVTQSSRYLVKRTGEKVFLECVQDMDHENMFWYRQDPGLGLRLIYFSYDVKMKEKGDIPEGYSVSREKKERFSLILESASTNQTSMYLCASSLSGTGTNEKLFFGSGTQLSVL.